This TCR beta chain was documented in a study of T cell responses to AZD1222 COVID-19 vaccine. In the study overall: It was second doses at about 4 or about 12 weeks that were pooled.

Worth noting for this clone: The antigen remains undetermined.

Findings and caveats of the study: Reportedly, nearly half of unique spike TCRs recognized epitopes outside B.1.351/B.1.1.7 mutations. Once two AZD1222 doses were given, Spike-specific TCR breadth and depth went up. Only after the peak T cell response were repertoires sampled.

Method: immunoSEQ multiplex PCR; TCRdb's copy keeps in-frame clones and lacks some. The sample records fewer than 120,000 clones, roughly 90% being singletons. V shed 5 bases, J shed 6 bases, and the junction held 5 bases outside the gene matches. This CDR3 contains 15 residues. In germline, CDR1 is SGHTA, CDR2 FQGNSA. The specimen comprised peripheral blood, sampled on day 0 of AZD1222 vaccination. The chain employs TRBV7-2 and TRBJ1-5, with 12 bases fitting TRBD1. This clonotype was obtained from an adult in good health. This CDR3 is CASSDRDRGLQPQHF. Here the CDR3 DNA reads TGTGCCAGCAGCGACCGGGACAGGGGGCTTCAGCCCCAGCATTTT.